Only one count was recorded for the clone carrying this T cell receptor beta chain. The antigen is not known. From around 0.5 ug total RNA, TCR beta cDNA was generated with a primer in the constant region. The TCR beta library was amplified through three nested multiplex PCR rounds in a modified ARM-PCR procedure. The study ran its first two PCR rounds for roughly 10 cycles each, using TRBV1-TRBV30 forward primers and a C-beta reverse primer. TCRdb re-called the multiplex PCR reads through MiXCR, storing one row per CDR3 protein. The sample records about 310,000 distinct CDR3 sequences, approximately 58% being singletons. This record belongs to a study of tumor-infiltrating lymphocytes in primary liver carcinoma. Unsorted whole blood yielded the blood RNA, and germline DNA was also extracted. CDR1 is SEHNR, CDR2 FQNEAQ, per germline (reference sequence). The CDR3 sequence is 14 residues long. Unmatched junction bases numbered 2, after V lost 5 bases and J lost 1 base.

The study's findings and limits: Overlap between tumor regions exceeded overlap of tumor with adjacent tissue or blood.

This clonotype originated in a woman aged 25 to 39 with primary liver carcinoma and hepatitis B virus infection. The sample consisted of peripheral blood. This chain links TRBV7-9 with TRBJ1-5, with 7 positions matching TRBD1. The CDR3, as DNA: TGTGCCAGCAGCCCGACAGGGAGCAATCAGCCCCAGCATTTT. Its protein is CASSPTGSNQPQHF.